The clone carrying this T cell receptor (beta chain) was detected a few times. The data stem from a study of CD8+ T cells in alopecia areata. Study overall: The study gave tofacitinib for 6 to 18 months, then 6 months off drug.

Following RNA extraction, reverse transcription yielded cDNA that acted as the sequencing template. Some clones are missing from TCRdb's copy, which holds only in-frame ones; the method was immunoSEQ multiplex PCR. The sample contains approximately 180,000 clones, approximately 62% of which appear only once. The sequence was collected from a human donor with alopecia areata. Source: CD4+ T cells sorted from blood, taken at week 0.

DNA for the CDR3: TGTGCCAGCAGCTTACAGGGATCGAGTGAGCAGTTCTTC. Protein sequence: CASSLQGSSEQFF. This chain uses TRBV5-4 with TRBJ2-1; perhaps TRBD1 as D (6 bases). Deletions cut 2 bases from V and 9 bases from J, with 12 bases between. Per the germline V gene, CDR1 is SGHNT and CDR2 is YYREEE (reference sequence). The CDR3 is 13 residues long.